This T cell receptor beta chain was obtained from a study of CD8 T cells in ankylosing spondylitis. CDR1 and CDR2 from the germline V gene are SGHRS and YFSETQ. V lost 4 bases and J lost 5, with 18 bases in between. This CDR3 is built from 16 residues. TCRdb re-called the 5' RACE reads with MiXCR, one entry per CDR3 protein. The table lists some 340,000 distinct CDR3 sequences, approximately 15% of them singletons, with 0.95% to 1.4% in the top ten. Source material: blood, either unsorted or a sorted T cell fraction (not recorded which). The source of this sequence is a male donor with ankylosing spondylitis or in good health (not recorded which). V is TRBV5-1 and J is TRBJ2-2; perhaps TRBD2 as D (7 bases). The CDR3 DNA sequence: TGCGCCAGCAGCCGGGGAGGGGGACTCGGGACCGGGGAGCTGTTTTTT. Its protein is CASSRGGGLGTGELFF. The full variable domain, rest sourced from reference TRBV5-1 and TRBJ2-2, is KAGVTQTPRYLIKTRGQQVTLSCSPISGHRSVSWYQQTPGQGLQFLFEYFSETQRNKGNFPGRFSGRQFSNSRSEMNVSTLELGDSALYLCASSRGGGLGTGELFFGEGSRLTVL.